This T cell receptor (beta chain) was captured in a study of shared clonotypes between healthy human individuals. Naive-designated CD8 cells lacked CD45RO, were positively enriched for CCR7, and omitted terminally differentiated effector memory CD45RA+ cells. The CDR3 has 15 amino acids. The V end lost 0 bases, the J end lost 7 bases, and 12 bases lay between the germline ends. Germline CDR1 reads ENHRY; CDR2 reads SYGVKD. The table came from immunoSEQ multiplex PCR; TCRdb's copy has only in-frame clones and leaves some out. The sample carries about 2,100,000 clones, about 92% recorded once. The sequence was obtained from a man aged 18 to 30 in good health. Some clones in this sample may be carry-over from other donors' samples. V is TRBV10-3 and J is TRBJ1-4; D is undetermined. The sequenced material came from naive CD8+ T cells from PBMCs. As DNA, the CDR3 is TGTGCCATCAGTGAGTCGGGAGGTTTTGGTGAAAAACTGTTTTTT. This translates into CAISESGGFGEKLFF.